This is a list of T cell receptor beta chains from one sample in a study of T cell responses to AZD1222 COVID-19 vaccine. The method was immunoSEQ multiplex PCR; TCRdb's version includes in-frame clones alone and lacks a portion of them. The sample records about 97,000 clones, nearly 90% being singletons. This specimen consisted of peripheral blood, obtained on day 0 of AZD1222 vaccination. The origin of the receptors is an adult in good health. Both conserved end residues are part of each CDR3. The order of the fields is D gene, V gene, clone size, J gene, CDR3 length, CDR3 DNA, CDR3 protein. The D gene is left open where the match is weak. Part of the rows lack a size; the others show once, few, many or a class for expanded clones.

D: NA
V: TRBV11-2
size: NA
J: TRBJ2-1
length: 13
DNA: TGTGCCAGCAGCTTAGTTAAGGTGATTGAGCAGTTCTTC
CDR3: CASSLVKVIEQFF

D: NA
V: TRBV5-5
size: NA
J: TRBJ2-1
length: 18
DNA: TGTGCCAGCAGCTTGGTCGGTTCCGGCGCGGGGGCCGTCAATGAGCAGTTCTTC
CDR3: CASSLVGSGAGAVNEQFF

D: NA
V: TRBV28
size: few
J: TRBJ2-1
length: 13
DNA: TGTGCCGCCGGGCTCGTGTACTACAATGAGCAGTTCTTC
CDR3: CAAGLVYYNEQFF

D: NA
V: TRBV6-5
size: NA
J: TRBJ1-1
length: 14
DNA: TGTGCCAGCAGTCCAACGGCTTTGAACACTGAAGCTTTCTTT
CDR3: CASSPTALNTEAFF

D: NA
V: TRBV2
size: once
J: TRBJ1-1
length: 14
DNA: TGTGCCAGCAGCCGACAGTCCCTGGGGACTGAAGCTTTCTTT
CDR3: CASSRQSLGTEAFF

D: NA
V: TRBV6-2/TRBV6-3
size: NA
J: TRBJ1-2
length: 14
DNA: TGTGCCAGCAGCGAGGGGACTAGGGTTCGTGGCTACACCTTC
CDR3: CASSEGTRVRGYTF

D: NA
V: TRBV9
size: NA
J: TRBJ1-3
length: 12
DNA: TGTGCCAGCAGAGGGGCTGGAAACACCATATATTTT
CDR3: CASRGAGNTIYF

D: NA
V: TRBV12-3/TRBV12-4
size: once
J: TRBJ1-2
length: 13
DNA: TGTGCCAGCAGTTTGGACGGGATCTATGGCTACACCTTC
CDR3: CASSLDGIYGYTF

D: NA
V: TRBV28
size: NA
J: TRBJ1-2
length: 12
DNA: TGTGCCACTAGTCTTGTTAACTATGGCTACACCTTC
CDR3: CATSLVNYGYTF

D: NA
V: TRBV25-1
size: NA
J: TRBJ2-2
length: 14
DNA: TGTGCCAGCAGTGACAGGGTGGTTACCGGGGAGCTGTTTTTT
CDR3: CASSDRVVTGELFF

D: TRBD1
V: TRBV5-1
size: NA
J: TRBJ1-2
length: 14
DNA: TGCGCCAGCAGCCTACAGGGGGCTAACTATGGCTACACCTTC
CDR3: CASSLQGANYGYTF

D: TRBD2
V: TRBV28
size: NA
J: TRBJ2-5
length: 16
DNA: TGTGCCAGCAGTACCCACCGGGGAGGGAGACGCGAGACCCAGTACTTC
CDR3: CASSTHRGGRRETQYF

D: NA
V: TRBV5-1
size: NA
J: TRBJ1-3
length: 17
DNA: TGCGCCAGCAGCTTGACCACAGTCAGTTTCTCTGGAAACACCATATATTTT
CDR3: CASSLTTVSFSGNTIYF

D: NA
V: TRBV7-9
size: NA
J: TRBJ2-5
length: 15
DNA: TGTGCCAGCAGCTTAGCTTACAGACGCCAAGAGACCCAGTACTTC
CDR3: CASSLAYRRQETQYF

D: NA
V: TRBV4-3
size: NA
J: TRBJ2-2
length: 17
DNA: TGCGCCAGCAGCAGGGGGTTAAGGGGTGTGAACACCGGGGAGCTGTTTTTT
CDR3: CASSRGLRGVNTGELFF

D: NA
V: TRBV6-5
size: NA
J: TRBJ1-1
length: 12
DNA: TGTGCCAGCGCAGAGATGAACACTGAAGCTTTCTTT
CDR3: CASAEMNTEAFF

D: NA
V: TRBV12-5
size: few
J: TRBJ2-1
length: 15
DNA: TGTGCTAGTGGTTTGATCCGGACTTCACACAATGAGCAGTTCTTC
CDR3: CASGLIRTSHNEQFF

D: TRBD1
V: TRBV6-1
size: NA
J: TRBJ1-6
length: 14
DNA: TGTGCCAGCAGTCCGGGACAGTATAATTCACCCCTCCACTTT
CDR3: CASSPGQYNSPLHF

D: NA
V: TRBV7-9
size: NA
J: TRBJ1-1
length: 15
DNA: TGTGCCAGCAGCTTAGGTGAGGGGGTGGGCACTGAAGCTTTCTTT
CDR3: CASSLGEGVGTEAFF

D: NA
V: TRBV4-3
size: once
J: TRBJ1-3
length: 15
DNA: TGCGCCAGCAGCCAAGGTACAGGGTCTGGAAACACCATATATTTT
CDR3: CASSQGTGSGNTIYF

D: NA
V: TRBV9
size: NA
J: TRBJ1-2
length: 13
DNA: TGTGCCAGCAGCACCGGGACTGGCAGAGGCTACACCTTC
CDR3: CASSTGTGRGYTF

D: NA
V: TRBV6-4
size: NA
J: TRBJ2-2
length: 14
DNA: TGTGCCAGCAGTGCTTCAGGGGATTCCGGGGAGCTGTTTTTT
CDR3: CASSASGDSGELFF

D: NA
V: TRBV11-2
size: NA
J: TRBJ2-3
length: 16
DNA: TGTGCCAGCAGCTTAGACCTAACTAGAACCACAGATACGCAGTATTTT
CDR3: CASSLDLTRTTDTQYF

D: TRBD1
V: TRBV18
size: NA
J: TRBJ2-5
length: 14
DNA: TGTGCCAGCTCACCCGGGACAGGGGGTGAGACCCAGTACTTC
CDR3: CASSPGTGGETQYF

D: NA
V: TRBV25-1
size: once
J: TRBJ2-5
length: 13
DNA: TGTGCCAGCAGTGTAGTGGGGAAAGAGACCCAGTACTTC
CDR3: CASSVVGKETQYF

D: NA
V: TRBV28
size: once
J: TRBJ1-1
length: 11
DNA: TGTGCCAGCAGAGGGAACACTGAAGCTTTCTTT
CDR3: CASRGNTEAFF

D: NA
V: TRBV7-2
size: NA
J: TRBJ1-1
length: 14
DNA: TGTGCCAGCAGCTTAAATTGGGGTGGGACTGAAGCTTTCTTT
CDR3: CASSLNWGGTEAFF

D: NA
V: TRBV30
size: NA
J: TRBJ1-3
length: 16
DNA: TGTGCCTGGAGTCTCCCCCGACAGATCTCTGGAAACACCATATATTTT
CDR3: CAWSLPRQISGNTIYF

D: TRBD1
V: TRBV11-3
size: NA
J: TRBJ1-1
length: 14
DNA: TGTGCCAGCAGCTCGATCAGGGGGGACACTGAAGCTTTCTTT
CDR3: CASSSIRGDTEAFF